These 13 T cell receptor beta chains were all obtained from the same sample, sequenced in a study of human T cells and chemical hapten exposure listed by TCRdb under 2021. Library preparation used RACE. The instrument given in TCRdb is NextSeq 500. TCRdb reran the public reads through fastp at Q25 and MiXCR, keeping productive beta chains. Entries that share a CDR3 protein sequence are merged under the most common genes and DNA. The sample table shows 50,000 or so distinct CDR3 sequences, and roughly 10% are seen once. The ten top clones hold around 16% of the sample. Sample time point, as interpreted from the label and publication: patch test 3, about 24 weeks after DPC sensitization. The treatment or condition label corresponds to: therapeutic diphenylcyclopropenone sensitization with weekly scalp DPC. The sequencing used whole blood, collected in connection with sensitization to the hapten diphenylcyclopropenone (DPC). These receptors all come from a woman aged 40 to 50 with alopecia areata. Some clones in this sample may be carry-over from other donors' samples.

This chain connects TRBV20-1 to TRBJ2-3, with unresolved D. This CDR3 is built from 13 residues. Germline values: CDR1 DFQATT, CDR2 SNEGSKA (reference sequence). The V end lost 7 bases, the J end lost 4 bases, and 15 bases lay between the germline ends. CDR3: CSGMPDEPDTQYF. The CDR3 coding sequence is TGCAGTGGCATGCCGGACGAACCAGATACGCAGTATTTT.

This chain joins TRBV6-5 and TRBJ2-2; D remains unclear. Germline CDR1 and CDR2: MNHEY and SVGAGI. CDR3 length equals 15 residues. V gave up 6 bases and J gave up 4 bases, with 15 bases separating them. CDR3 sequence reads: CASSRGSRGTGELFF. CDR3 nucleotides: TGTGCCAGCAGCCGTGGATCGAGAGGCACCGGGGAGCTGTTTTTT.

This clonotype appeared a few times. The CDR3, as DNA: TGCGCCAGCAGCTTGGTTGGGCGGGGGCGCACAGATACGCAGTATTTT. It translates to CASSLVGRGRTDTQYF. The J gene is TRBJ2-3, the V gene TRBV5-1, with D perhaps TRBD2 (7 bases). Germline V gene data show CDR1 as SGHRS and CDR2 as YFSETQ. The CDR3 consists of 16 residues. With 0 bases removed from V and 1 base from J, the gap between germline ends came to 12 bases.

V gene TRBV2 combines with J gene TRBJ2-5, with D perhaps matching TRBD1 (6 bases). This CDR3 contains 14 residues. Trimming took 5 bases from V and 4 from J, leaving 14 bases between them. Germline values: CDR1 SNHLY, CDR2 FYNNEI. As DNA, the CDR3 is TGTGCCAGCAGTCAGGGGCCCGTCGGAGAGACCCAGTACTTC. Protein sequence: CASSQGPVGETQYF. Variable domain in full (rest from reference TRBV2 and TRBJ2-5): EPEVTQTPSHQVTQMGQEVILRCVPISNHLYFYWYRQILGQKVEFLVSFYNNEISEKSEIFDDQFSVERPDGSNFTLKIRSTKLEDSAMYFCASSQGPVGETQYFGPGTRLLVL.

This clonotype was picked up a small number of times. The rearrangement links TRBV20-1 to TRBJ2-7; TRBD2 matches 10 bases. The V and J ends lost 0 bases and 1 base, in that order; junction bases with no gene match: 3. The germline V gene has CDR1 DFQATT and CDR2 SNEGSKA (reference sequence). This CDR3 region has 15 residues. CDR3 nucleotide sequence: TGCAGTGCTAGAGATCGGACTAGCGGTTCCTACGAGCAGTACTTC. Translated, it gives CSARDRTSGSYEQYF.

This clonotype was observed at least ten times. This chain uses TRBV20-1 with TRBJ2-7; no clear D gene. V was cut by 2 bases and J by 7 bases, with 21 bases left in between. Germline assignment: CDR1 DFQATT and CDR2 SNEGSKA (reference sequence). The CDR3 has 15 amino acids. CDR3 DNA: TGCAGTGCTAGATCTCTGTGGTCCGAGGCGGAAGAGCAGTACTTC. Its protein is CSARSLWSEAEEQYF.

The chain joins TRBV12-3 or TRBV12-4 to TRBJ2-1; 10 bases agree with TRBD2. The V gene end was trimmed by 5 bases and the J gene end by 3 bases; junction bases not matched to a gene: 7. The CDR3 has 16 residues. The chain's CDR3 is CASSPIAGGGYNEQFF. Here the CDR3 DNA reads TGTGCCAGCAGTCCCATAGCGGGGGGCGGCTACAATGAGCAGTTCTTC.

In this sample, this clonotype turned up many times. The chain employs TRBV27 and TRBJ2-6; D ambiguous. Germline V gene lookup returns CDR1 MNHEY and CDR2 SMNVEV (reference sequence). V lost 6 bases to trimming and J lost 1 base, with 10 bases between them. This CDR3 has 15 amino acids. CDR3 protein: CASRQDKSGANVLTF. The CDR3 coding sequence is TGTGCCAGCAGGCAAGATAAATCTGGGGCCAACGTCCTGACTTTC.

This chain uses TRBV15 with TRBJ1-2, with 7 bases lining up with TRBD1. This CDR3 is built from 15 residues. The germline V gene encodes CDR1 LNHNV and CDR2 YYDKDF (reference sequence). J gave up 1 base and V 2 bases, and 4 bases lay outside the gene matches. CDR3 sequence: CATSRWDSYNYGYTF. For the CDR3, the DNA is TGTGCCACCAGCAGATGGGACAGTTATAACTATGGCTACACCTTC.

The sample holds a few counts of this clonotype. This rearrangement joins TRBV28 to TRBJ1-2; D not resolved. V gave up 6 bases and J gave up 6 bases, with 5 bases separating them. The CDR3 has 10 residues. Per the germline V gene, CDR1 is MDHEN and CDR2 is SYDVKM. Here the CDR3 reads CASSLHGYTF. The CDR3 DNA is TGTGCCAGCAGCCTCCATGGCTACACCTTC.

This chain uses TRBV11-3 with TRBJ2-5; the match to TRBD2 covers 11 bases. The germline gives CDR1 SGHNT, CDR2 YENEEA. This CDR3 spans 16 amino acids. The ends lost 4 bases at V and 2 bases at J; junction bases unmatched: 6. CDR3 bases: TGTGCCAGCAGCTCCCGTCTAGCGGGGGGACAAGAGACCCAGTACTTC. Protein sequence: CASSSRLAGGQETQYF.

This clonotype occurred a few times. The chain joins TRBV25-1 to TRBJ2-7; a weak D match, TRBD1 (5 bases). The CDR3 consists of 13 residues. V was trimmed by 3 bases and J by 4 bases, leaving 10 bases between them. Germline-derived CDR1 and CDR2 are MGHDK and SYGVNS. CDR3 sequence reads: CASSDPRAYEQYF. For the CDR3, the DNA is TGTGCCAGCAGTGATCCCAGGGCGTACGAGCAGTACTTC.

Ten or more counts support this clonotype. J is TRBJ2-7 and V is TRBV6-2 or TRBV6-3; D is possibly TRBD1 or TRBD2 (5 bases each). Germline assignment: CDR1 MNHEY and CDR2 SVGEGT. V shed 8 bases and J shed 0 bases, with 14 bases lying between them. There are 14 residues in the CDR3. The CDR3 nucleotides are TGTGCCAGCCGCCAATGGGACGTCTCCTACGAGCAGTACTTC. Translated: CASRQWDVSYEQYF.